Listed here is a single TCR beta chain. This clonotype was found many times. What this receptor recognizes is not known. Nothing much larger sits one base from this clone, and base qualities are not available. The sample belongs to a study of post-analysis software for immune sequencing data (dated by TCRdb to 2013 to 2016). About the investigation overall: Disease courses on record covered relapsing-remitting, secondary progressive and progressive-relapsing multiple sclerosis, though some patients had no subtype annotation. The patient repertoires were compared against some twelve previously published healthy control repertoires obtained from donors aged about 6 to 28 years. A subset of samples was prepared in parallel using single-end sample barcoding, then pooled and co-amplified after Illumina adapter ligation. Points the paper makes about the study in general: Multiple sclerosis patients had significantly lower normalized Chao1 diversity than controls, a result that suggests substantial peripheral T-cell clonal expansion. Direct clustering with F measure showed strong co-clustering of samples prepared in the same batch, prompting a batch-effect correction. The multiple sclerosis patient group was slightly younger than the control group. Several TRBV segments, including TRBV5-6, TRBV5-1 and TRBV20-1, were significantly more frequent in patients than controls.

To prepare the library, PCR was applied. TCRdb shows the sequencer as Illumina HiSeq 2500. To reduce PCR and sequencing biases, unique molecular identifiers were incorporated into the TCR beta cDNA libraries. Per 1 to 10 million input T cells, roughly 500,000 cDNA molecules were obtained, such that each molecule approximated one T cell. The patient libraries were prepared and sequenced with the same protocol used for the earlier healthy control dataset. Within a given batch, samples were prepared together, multiplexed and sequenced on the same HiSeq lane. In the source study's methods: Raw barcoded reads were processed with MIGEC, and single-read molecular identifier groups were discarded before consensus assembly and CDR3 extraction. Clonotype tables were post-analysed with VDJtools, and diversity was normalized by down-sampling all datasets to the smallest sample size. To correct batch-related cross-sample contamination, repertoire overlap clustering matched CDR3 amino acid sequences but not nucleotide sequences. The public reads were reprocessed in TCRdb via fastp at Q25 and MiXCR, keeping in-frame beta chains. Duplicate CDR3 protein sequences are folded into a single record with the most common DNA and genes. TCRdb, rather than the study authors, made the V and J calls. In all, the sample holds hundreds of thousands of distinct CDR3 sequences, and 30% of those were seen once. Clones ranked in the top ten supply under 0.7% of the sample.

TCR beta repertoires were profiled from peripheral blood of some 13 young patients with multiple sclerosis to demonstrate the VDJtools post-analysis software. The multiple sclerosis patients were children and adolescents between roughly 6 and 16 years of age. CDR1 and CDR2 are read off the germline V gene (reference sequence) as SEHNR and FQNEAQ. V is pared back by 2 bases and J by 2 bases, with 7 bases lying between the germline termini. The CDR3 sequence holds 13 residues, the cysteine and phenylalanine included. Only the CDR3 portion is preserved as DNA: 39 bases, with reading frame beginning at the first base.

The clonotype was recovered from a girl under 18 with multiple sclerosis. Sequencing input: blood. The receptor chain draws on TRBV7-9 and TRBJ2-7; no D gene is confidently identified. The base sequence is TGTGCCAGCAGCTTAAATCCGGCCTACGAGCAGTACTTC. It is translated as CASSLNPAYEQYF.